The 26 T cell receptor beta chains below were found in one sample sequenced in a study of T cells in Graves' hyperthyroidism and ophthalmopathy. RNA transcripts served as the template for amplifying TCR beta CDR3 regions. The HTBI primer set drove a first-round RT-PCR of the TCR CDR3. Each CDR3 protein gets one entry after TCRdb re-called the multiplex PCR reads with MiXCR. The sample comprises almost 250,000 distinct CDR3 sequences, around 25% of which are singletons, and 30% to 40% rests with the top ten. Sequencing input: blood. The receptors here all came from a woman between 40 and 55 years old with Graves' ophthalmopathy.

This clonotype was seen at least ten times. The chain uses TRBV5-1 and TRBJ1-3; no definite D call. This CDR3 comprises 13 residues. Deletions cut 5 bases from V and 2 bases from J, with 8 bases between. Germline V CDR1 and CDR2: SGHRS, YFSETQ. In nucleotides, the CDR3 is TGCGCCAGCAGAGTAGATCCTGGAAACACCATATATTTT. Its translation: CASRVDPGNTIYF.

This clonotype showed up many times. This chain links TRBV24-1 with TRBJ2-5, with D perhaps TRBD2 (6 bases). From germline, CDR1 is KGHDR and CDR2 SFDVKD. The CDR3 has 15 residues. Trimming shortened V by 5 bases and J by 0 bases, and 12 bases separated the two germline ends. The CDR3 spells CATSGGGGNQETQYF. CDR3 nucleotide sequence: TGTGCCACCAGTGGGGGAGGCGGGAACCAAGAGACCCAGTACTTC.

The chain has TRBV6-1 and TRBJ2-4, with D uncertain. Germline CDR1 reads MNHNS; CDR2 reads SASEGT. The ends were cut back, 1 base at V and 0 bases at J, with 7 bases in the middle. The CDR3 totals 15 residues. The CDR3 DNA is TGTGCCAGCAGTGAAGTTTGGGTAGCCAAAAACATTCAGTACTTC. It codes for CASSEVWVAKNIQYF.

This sequence joins TRBV6-1 and TRBJ1-2; 11 bases line up with TRBD1. This CDR3 is built from 16 residues. Trimming at V came to 7 bases and at J to 4 bases, leaving 11 bases not matched to a gene. Per germline, CDR1 MNHNS and CDR2 SASEGT. CDR3 amino acids: CASNIGQGAGFYGYTF. DNA for the CDR3: TGTGCCAGCAATATCGGACAGGGGGCAGGTTTCTATGGCTACACCTTC.

This rearrangement joins TRBV5-1 to TRBJ1-2, with D tentatively TRBD1 (5 bases). Germline CDR1 is SGHRS and CDR2 is YFSETQ. CDR3 size: 15 residues. V lost 3 bases and J lost 6, with 18 bases in between. In nucleotides, the CDR3 is TGCGCCAGCAGCTCGATTGCTCGGGGCTGGAATGGCTACACCTTC. It codes for CASSSIARGWNGYTF.

There are a few counts of this clonotype. The chain couples TRBV6-1 to TRBJ1-1; D not resolved. Germline V lookup: CDR1 MNHNS, CDR2 SASEGT. The CDR3 has 14 amino acids. The V end was cut by 2 bases, the J end by 0 bases, with 7 bases between. The CDR3 protein is CASSESNMNTEAFF. The CDR3 region has the DNA TGTGCCAGCAGTGAAAGTAACATGAACACTGAAGCTTTCTTT.

This clonotype was seen many times. The junction differs from germline at one of its ends, possibly a read error. J is TRBJ2-7 and V is TRBV6-2 or TRBV6-3; D remains unclear. Looked up from germline, CDR1 is MNHEY and CDR2 is SVGEGT. The CDR3 runs to 15 residues. In DNA, the CDR3 is TGTGCCAGCAGTAGACGCCGCGACGGAGCCTACGAGCAGCACTTC. Translation gives CASSRRRDGAYEQHF.

This clonotype was picked up many times. The chain employs TRBV24-1 and TRBJ1-2, with D possibly being TRBD1 (6 bases). Trimming removed 1 base from V and 5 bases from J, with 10 bases in between. The CDR3 is made up of 14 amino acids. The germline V gene encodes CDR1 KGHDR and CDR2 SFDVKD. CDR3 region: CATSDFTGRYGYTF. The DNA for the CDR3 is TGTGCCACCAGTGATTTTACAGGGAGGTATGGCTACACCTTC.

In its sample, this clonotype was seen many times. The chain joins TRBV6-1 to TRBJ2-5; 11 bases align to TRBD2. The V segment lost 4 bases and the J segment 2 bases; nucleotides outside the gene matches: 3. CDR3 size: 15 residues. Germline lookup yields CDR1 MNHNS and CDR2 SASEGT. The CDR3 DNA is TGTGCCAGCAGTGCGACTAGCGGGGCACAAGAGACCCAGTACTTC. The encoded protein is CASSATSGAQETQYF.

This clonotype appeared many times. This chain connects TRBV6-5 to TRBJ2-2; D perhaps matches TRBD1 (5 bases). The CDR3 has 15 amino acids. Per germline, CDR1 MNHEY and CDR2 SVGAGI. Trimming stripped 0 bases from V and 6 bases from J, with 11 bases between. This CDR3 is CASSYSVGAAGELFF. CDR3 in DNA: TGTGCCAGCAGTTACTCGGTAGGGGCCGCCGGGGAGCTGTTTTTT.

This clonotype occurred many times. The chain uses TRBV5-1 and TRBJ2-2; no clear D. Germline CDR1 SGHRS, CDR2 YFSETQ. The ends were cut back, 0 bases at V and 4 bases at J, with 7 bases in the middle. The CDR3 covers 14 residues. CDR3 sequence (DNA): TGCGCCAGCAGCTTGGCAGTGGCCACCGGGGAGCTGTTTTTT. Translation gives CASSLAVATGELFF. Supplemented by reference TRBV5-1 and TRBJ2-2, the full variable domain reads KAGVTQTPRYLIKTRGQQVTLSCSPISGHRSVSWYQQTPGQGLQFLFEYFSETQRNKGNFPGRFSGRQFSNSRSEMNVSTLELGDSALYLCASSLAVATGELFFGEGSRLTVL.

This clonotype has ten or more counts. The chain combines TRBV6-1 with TRBJ2-7; D is undetermined. Germline V gene sequence: CDR1 MNHNS, CDR2 SASEGT. CDR3 length: 15 amino acids. With 3 bases removed from V and 5 bases from J, the gap between germline ends came to 17 bases. The CDR3 nucleotides read TGTGCCAGCAGTGATTTCTCGTGGCCTAACGACGAGCAGTACTTC. This encodes CASSDFSWPNDEQYF.

This clonotype was detected ten times or more. The V gene is TRBV20-1, the J gene TRBJ2-5; D is ambiguous. Deletions cut 0 bases from V and 5 bases from J, with 7 bases between. The CDR3 has 12 amino acids. Germline CDR1 is DFQATT and CDR2 is SNEGSKA (reference sequence). The CDR3 sequence: CSAREQSETQYF. In DNA, the CDR3 is TGCAGTGCTAGAGAACAAAGTGAGACCCAGTACTTC.

This clonotype was detected a few times. Here the CDR3 DNA reads TGTGCCAGCAGCTTTGCCGAAGGGAATAATTCACCCCTCCACTTT. Translation: CASSFAEGNNSPLHF. J is TRBJ1-6 and V is TRBV7-8, with D unresolved. This CDR3 has 15 amino acids. V dropped 3 bases and J dropped 5 bases, with 11 bases sitting between them. CDR1 is SGHVS, CDR2 FQNEAQ, per germline.

The V gene is TRBV28, the J gene TRBJ2-7; TRBD1 matches 9 bases. Germline CDR1 reads MDHEN; CDR2 reads SYDVKM. Trimming took 5 bases from V and 5 from J; bases not matched to a gene: 10. This CDR3 contains 15 residues. The CDR3 nucleotides are TGTGCCAGCAGTAACCCGGGACAGGGTCGCGACGAGCAGTACTTC. Protein sequence: CASSNPGQGRDEQYF.

This clonotype was counted at least ten times. The CDR3 loop is CASTETGGAMQPQHF. The CDR3 DNA sequence: TGTGCCAGCACCGAGACAGGGGGCGCGATGCAGCCCCAGCATTTT. V and J are TRBV12-3 or TRBV12-4 and TRBJ1-5, with 10 bases identical to TRBD1. With V trimmed by 7 bases and J by 7 bases, 10 bases remained unmatched. CDR3 length equals 15 residues.

This chain links TRBV6-1 with TRBJ1-3; perhaps TRBD1 as D (5 bases). The germline gives CDR1 MNHNS, CDR2 SASEGT. The CDR3 loop spans 16 amino acids. The ends were cut back, 7 bases at V and 0 bases at J, with 16 bases in the middle. The CDR3 here is CASTRAGDFSGNTIYF. Here the CDR3 DNA reads TGTGCCAGCACCCGGGCGGGGGATTTCTCTGGAAACACCATATATTTT.

There are many counts of this clonotype. The rearrangement links TRBV15 to TRBJ2-5; weak D call: TRBD2 (6 bases). This CDR3 is built from 16 residues. The germline gives CDR1 LNHNV, CDR2 YYDKDF (reference sequence). V lost 0 bases and J lost 1, with 12 bases in between. CDR3 loop: CATSRDWGEPQETQYF. DNA of the CDR3: TGTGCCACCAGCAGAGATTGGGGGGAACCCCAAGAGACCCAGTACTTC.

This clonotype has at least ten counts. The CDR3 region has the DNA TGTGCCAGCAGAAAGGGAAGCTCGAACACTGAAGCTTTCTTT. Residues: CASRKGSSNTEAFF. The rearrangement joins TRBV2 to TRBJ1-1, with D unresolved. The CDR3 runs 14 residues. CDR1 is SNHLY and CDR2 is FYNNEI in the germline V gene. V lost 6 bases, J lost 1 base, and 12 bases lay in between.

This clonotype has ten or more counts. The gene calls are TRBV20-1 and TRBJ2-5; 9 nucleotides match TRBD1. The junction had 3 bases not matched to a gene; V was cut back by 4 bases and J by 0 bases. Germline-derived CDR1 and CDR2 are DFQATT and SNEGSKA (reference sequence). CDR3 size: 14 residues. The CDR3 region has the DNA TGCAGTGCTACCGGGACAGGGCACCAAGAGACCCAGTACTTC. It codes for CSATGTGHQETQYF.

The V call is TRBV28, the J call TRBJ2-7; no definite D call. This CDR3 contains 14 residues. With 8 bases removed from V and 6 bases from J, the gap between germline ends came to 20 bases. The germline CDR1 and CDR2 sequences are MDHEN and SYDVKM. CDR3 DNA sequence: TGTGCCAGCTTGCCTGGGCCGGTACGGTCCGAGCAGTACTTC. It is translated as CASLPGPVRSEQYF.

The chain employs TRBV5-5 and TRBJ1-1; D may be TRBD1 (5 bases). The V end was cut by 4 bases, the J end by 0 bases, with 10 bases between. The CDR3 runs 14 residues. Per the germline V gene, CDR1 is SGHKS and CDR2 is YYEKEE (reference sequence). The chain's CDR3 is CASSVTTVNTEAFF. CDR3 nucleotides: TGTGCCAGCAGCGTAACGACAGTGAACACTGAAGCTTTCTTT.

CDR3 protein: CAISTGDGETQYF. The DNA for the CDR3 is TGTGCCATCAGCACAGGGGATGGGGAGACCCAGTACTTC. The rearrangement joins TRBV10-3 to TRBJ2-5; 7 bases are a match to TRBD1. Germline values: CDR1 ENHRY, CDR2 SYGVKD. This CDR3 spans 13 amino acids. The V segment lost 6 bases and the J segment 5 bases; nucleotides outside the gene matches: 6.

This clonotype was found many times. This chain uses TRBV18 with TRBJ1-1; unclear D gene. Between the trimmed V and J ends, which lost 3 bases and 0 bases, there was a span of 11 bases. This CDR3 has 15 amino acids. Germline values: CDR1 KGHSH, CDR2 LQKENI. CDR3 sequence reads: CASSPGRGVNTEAFF. DNA of the CDR3: TGTGCCAGCTCACCCGGCCGTGGGGTGAACACTGAAGCTTTCTTT. Full variable domain (rest looked up from reference TRBV18 and TRBJ1-1): NAGVMQNPRHLVRRRGQEARLRCSPMKGHSHVYWYRQLPEEGLKFMVYLQKENIIDESGMPKERFSAEFPKEGPSILRIQQVVRGDSAAYFCASSPGRGVNTEAFFGQGTRLTVV.

This clonotype came up many times. The rearrangement joins TRBV12-3 or TRBV12-4 to TRBJ2-7; 11 positions agree with TRBD2. V was clipped by 4 bases and J by 4 bases; unmatched bases: 12. This CDR3 is built from 17 residues. The CDR3 reads CASSSPIAGGHEYEQYF. The CDR3 coding sequence is TGTGCCAGCAGTTCCCCTATAGCGGGAGGGCACGAATACGAGCAGTACTTC.

This clonotype was seen repeatedly, ten times or more. This chain joins TRBV6-5 and TRBJ1-2; possible D gene TRBD1, 6 bases. The germline V gene encodes CDR1 MNHEY and CDR2 SVGAGI. V was trimmed by 3 bases and J by 1 base, leaving 9 bases between them. This CDR3 comprises 14 residues. The CDR3 nucleotides are TGTGCCAGCAGTTATCAGGGGAATAACTATGGCTACACCTTC. Translating it yields CASSYQGNNYGYTF.